Shown below are 25 T cell receptor beta chains from a single sample sequenced in a study of blood T cell repertoires in COVID-19. Data came from immunoSEQ multiplex PCR; TCRdb stores just in-frame clones and leaves some out. The data contain 120,000 to 150,000 clones, more than 70% of them singletons. Sequenced input: peripheral blood. These receptors were collected from a human donor in a cohort sampled during active COVID-19.

The gene calls are TRBV4-3 and TRBJ1-3, with TRBD1 identical over 9 bases. Germline CDR1 LGHNA, CDR2 YSLEER. The CDR3 is made up of 18 amino acids. V trimming: 0 bases; J trimming: 0 bases; junction bases outside the gene matches: 6. In DNA, the CDR3 is TGCGCCAGCAGCCAAGACCGGACAGGGGTTATCTCTGGAAACACCATATATTTT. Protein product: CASSQDRTGVISGNTIYF.

This rearrangement joins TRBV4-3 to TRBJ2-1; TRBD2 agrees at 13 bases. CDR3 length equals 18 residues. CDR1 is LGHNA, CDR2 YSLEER, per germline. The junction had 12 bases not matched to a gene; V was cut back by 4 bases and J by 6 bases. CDR3 DNA: TGCGCCAGCAGCCCCCGGACTAGCGGGGGACAAGGATCCAATGAGCAGTTCTTC. Amino acids: CASSPRTSGGQGSNEQFF.

This clone was recorded a few times. The rearrangement links TRBV2 to TRBJ1-6; D ambiguous. Per the germline V gene, CDR1 is SNHLY and CDR2 is FYNNEI. Trimming stripped 2 bases from V and 6 bases from J, with 11 bases between. The CDR3 runs 15 residues. The CDR3 DNA sequence: TGTGCCAGCAGTGAATACGGGAGCCCTAATTCACCCCTCCACTTT. This sequence encodes CASSEYGSPNSPLHF.

J is TRBJ2-5 and V is TRBV6-2 or TRBV6-3; no clear D. The CDR3 loop spans 15 amino acids. The V gene's germline CDR1 is MNHEY and CDR2 SVGEGT. The V and J ends lost 0 bases and 1 base respectively, with 9 bases between them. The CDR3 DNA sequence: TGTGCCAGCAGTTACTCGATTACAGCCCAAGAGACCCAGTACTTC. Encoded protein: CASSYSITAQETQYF.

CDR3 loop: CASSSAGTSATDTQYF. As DNA, the CDR3 is TGCGCCAGCAGCTCCGCAGGGACTAGCGCCACAGATACGCAGTATTTT. This chain links TRBV5-1 with TRBJ2-3; 10 nucleotides line up with TRBD2. The CDR3 sequence is 16 residues long. The germline CDR1 and CDR2 sequences are SGHRS and YFSETQ. The V and J ends lost 3 bases and 2 bases, in that order; junction bases with no gene match: 6.

The chain uses TRBV2 and TRBJ1-1; 7 positions agree with TRBD1. Looked up from germline, CDR1 is SNHLY and CDR2 is FYNNEI. The CDR3 extends over 17 amino acids. The J segment lost 0 bases and the V segment lost 4 bases, leaving 11 bases of the junction unmatched. In nucleotides, the CDR3 is TGTGCCAGCAGTGTTCCGAGACGGGACAGCATGAACACTGAAGCTTTCTTT. Translated: CASSVPRRDSMNTEAFF.

The J gene is TRBJ1-1, the V gene TRBV19; D may be TRBD1 (6 bases). The CDR3 sequence is 15 residues long. Per the germline V gene, CDR1 is LNHDA and CDR2 is SQIVND (reference sequence). V lost 6 bases to trimming and J lost 1 base, with 15 bases between them. CDR3 coding DNA: TGTGCCAGTAGCCCAGGGGATGGGGAGAACACTGAAGCTTTCTTT. Translating gives CASSPGDGENTEAFF.

The chain joins TRBV19 to TRBJ2-6, with 8 nucleotides matching TRBD1. CDR3 length: 16 amino acids. V dropped 9 bases and J dropped 0; count of bases not matched to a gene: 7. From germline, CDR1 is LNHDA and CDR2 SQIVND (reference sequence). CDR3 sequence reads: CASRDRRPSGANVLTF. The CDR3 bases are TGTGCCAGCCGGGACAGGAGACCCTCTGGGGCCAACGTCCTGACTTTC.

DNA of the CDR3: TGTGCCAGTAGTCCACAGGGGGCAGGACAGCCCCAGCATTTT. Encoded protein: CASSPQGAGQPQHF. The V call is TRBV19, the J call TRBJ1-5, with TRBD1 matching 9 bases. Germline V lookup: CDR1 LNHDA, CDR2 SQIVND (reference sequence). The CDR3 has 14 residues. With V trimmed by 5 bases and J by 7 bases, 6 bases remained unmatched.

The rearrangement links TRBV19 to TRBJ2-1; D may be TRBD2 (6 bases). CDR1 and CDR2 from the germline V gene are LNHDA and SQIVND (reference sequence). The CDR3 is made up of 19 amino acids. V gave up 5 bases and J gave up 1 base, with 24 bases separating them. Here the CDR3 DNA reads TGTGCCAGTAGTCCTATAAGTCAATTAAGGCGGGATTCCTACAATGAGCAGTTCTTC. Translated, it gives CASSPISQLRRDSYNEQFF. Full variable domain (outside the CDR3, taken from reference TRBV19 and TRBJ2-1): DGGITQSPKYLFRKEGQNVTLSCEQNLNHDAMYWYRQDPGQGLRLIYYSQIVNDFQKGDIAEGYSVSREKKESFPLTVTSAQKNPTAFYLCASSPISQLRRDSYNEQFFGPGTRLTVL.

The V gene is TRBV12-5, the J gene TRBJ2-3; D is undetermined. V lost 4 bases and J 6 bases, leaving 14 bases between the germline ends. Germline values: CDR1 LGHNT, CDR2 FRNRAP. This CDR3 region has 14 residues. CDR3 amino acids: CASGSTPFSDTQYF. As DNA, the CDR3 is TGTGCTAGTGGTTCGACACCCTTCTCGGATACGCAGTATTTT.

The V and J genes are TRBV20-1 and TRBJ1-5; D remains unclear. Germline V lookup: CDR1 DFQATT, CDR2 SNEGSKA (reference sequence). V dropped 3 bases and J dropped 3 bases, with 15 bases sitting between them. The CDR3 consists of 15 residues. Here the CDR3 reads CSASGWAHSNQPQHF. As DNA, the CDR3 is TGCAGTGCTAGTGGGTGGGCCCACTCCAATCAGCCCCAGCATTTT.

V is TRBV4-3 and J is TRBJ1-4, with 7 bases identical to TRBD1. CDR1 and CDR2 from the germline V gene are LGHNA and YSLEER. The junction had 3 bases not matched to a gene; V was cut back by 2 bases and J by 0 bases. The CDR3 is 16 residues long. The CDR3 nucleotides read TGCGCCAGCAGCCAACACCAGGGGGCAACTAATGAAAAACTGTTTTTT. Translated: CASSQHQGATNEKLFF.

The chain couples TRBV6-4 to TRBJ2-2, with 8 bases fitting TRBD2. This CDR3 has 15 residues. The germline CDR1 and CDR2 sequences are MRHNA and SNTAGT. V was clipped by 3 bases and J by 5 bases; unmatched bases: 5. The CDR3 bases are TGTGCCAGCAGTGAATTAGCGGGGTGGACCGGGGAGCTGTTTTTT. This encodes CASSELAGWTGELFF.

This clone was detected only once. V usage is TRBV6-5 and J usage is TRBJ2-3; weak D call: TRBD2 (6 bases). V lost 6 bases and J 4 bases, leaving 17 bases between the germline ends. The CDR3 covers 15 residues. Germline loops: CDR1 MNHEY, CDR2 SVGAGI. CDR3 loop: CASSRRAGRSDTQYF. The CDR3, as DNA: TGTGCCAGCAGCCGAAGGGCGGGAAGGTCAGATACGCAGTATTTT.

The genes are TRBV4-2 and TRBJ2-7; D possibly corresponds to TRBD2 (7 bases). CDR1 and CDR2 (germline): LGHNA, YNFKEQ. Deletions cut 4 bases from V and 0 bases from J, with 16 bases between. The CDR3 runs to 16 residues. The CDR3 loop reads CASSLLRGATSYEQYF. CDR3 DNA: TGTGCCAGCAGCCTCCTCCGGGGGGCCACCTCCTACGAGCAGTACTTC.

This chain uses TRBV25-1 with TRBJ2-2, with 9 bases matching TRBD2. With 6 bases clipped from V and 1 base from J, the junction kept 0 bases outside the gene matches. From germline, CDR1 is MGHDK and CDR2 SYGVNS. This CDR3 has 14 residues. CDR3 DNA: TGTGCCAGCAGACTAGCGGGGAACACCGGGGAGCTGTTTTTT. Its protein product is CASRLAGNTGELFF.

This chain joins TRBV10-3 and TRBJ1-6; TRBD1 matches at 12 bases. The germline V gene has CDR1 ENHRY and CDR2 SYGVKD. CDR3 length: 16 residues. The V segment lost 2 bases and the J segment 9 bases; nucleotides outside the gene matches: 5. The CDR3 DNA reads as TGTGCCATCAGTGAGGGAGGGACAGGGGGCCGTTCACCCCTCCACTTT. Residues: CAISEGGTGGRSPLHF.

The chain links TRBV19 to TRBJ2-1; 11 bases are shared with TRBD2. The ends lost 3 bases at V and 5 bases at J; junction bases unmatched: 3. Germline lookup yields CDR1 LNHDA and CDR2 SQIVND (reference sequence). The CDR3 consists of 15 residues. The chain's CDR3 is CASSIPTSGDNEQFF. In nucleotides, the CDR3 is TGTGCCAGTAGTATTCCGACTAGCGGGGACAATGAGCAGTTCTTC.

The V gene is TRBV3-1 (or the pseudogene TRBV3-2), the J gene TRBJ2-3; perhaps TRBD2 as D (6 bases). This CDR3 contains 12 residues. The V gene lost 3 bases and the J gene lost 8 bases, with 9 bases spanning the gap. The germline gives CDR1 LGHDT, CDR2 YNNKEL (reference sequence). CDR3 in amino acids: CASSQVGSTQYF. DNA for the CDR3: TGTGCCAGCAGCCAGGTCGGGAGTACGCAGTATTTT.

This chain links TRBV3-1 (or the pseudogene TRBV3-2) with TRBJ2-7, with unresolved D. The V and J ends lost 4 bases and 1 base respectively, with 5 bases between them. Germline V gene data show CDR1 as LGHDT and CDR2 as YNNKEL (reference sequence). The CDR3 spans 12 residues. The DNA of the CDR3 is TGTGCCAGCAGCCTACTTTCCTACGAGCAGTACTTC. Its protein product is CASSLLSYEQYF.

This clone was found a few times. The chain uses TRBV19 and TRBJ2-1, with D possibly TRBD2 on 6 matching bases. The germline CDR1 and CDR2 sequences are LNHDA and SQIVND (reference sequence). The V end lost 3 bases, the J end lost 10 bases, and 16 bases lay between the germline ends. CDR3 size: 14 residues. Here the CDR3 reads CASSIGAGWWEQFF. CDR3 coding DNA: TGTGCCAGTAGTATTGGGGCGGGATGGTGGGAGCAGTTCTTC.

The chain employs TRBV4-1 and TRBJ2-5; possibly TRBD1 for D (6 bases). Germline loops: CDR1 MGHRA, CDR2 YSYEKL. The V gene lost 1 base and the J gene lost 4 bases, with 10 bases spanning the gap. CDR3 length equals 14 residues. The CDR3 nucleotides read TGCGCCAGCAGCCAAGCGACAGGTATAGAGACCCAGTACTTC. Translation: CASSQATGIETQYF.

The chain uses TRBV6-2 or TRBV6-3 and TRBJ1-5; D not certain. The germline gives CDR1 MNHEY, CDR2 SVGEGT. V gave up 1 base and J gave up 1 base, with 8 bases separating them. The CDR3 sequence is 15 residues long. In nucleotides, the CDR3 is TGTGCCAGCAGTTACTTCGGACTGAGCAATCAGCCCCAGCATTTT. Amino acid sequence: CASSYFGLSNQPQHF.

The chain recombines TRBV9 with TRBJ2-6, with TRBD2 as a possible D gene (5 bases). Germline values: CDR1 SGDLS, CDR2 YYNGEE. Trimming stripped 1 base from V and 0 bases from J, with 17 bases between. The CDR3 runs to 19 residues. CDR3 protein: CASSVIALTAVSGANVLTF. CDR3 nucleotides: TGTGCCAGCAGCGTAATTGCCCTAACAGCGGTCTCTGGGGCCAACGTCCTGACTTTC.